This TCR beta chain was sequenced for a study of blood T cell repertoires in COVID-19. The overall study: In each case, the material was cDNA or gDNA derived from T cells, B-cell-depleted T cells, or PBMCs.

The CDR3 spans 15 residues. CDR1 and CDR2 from the germline V gene are SGDLS and YYNGEE. Trimming took off 0 bases at V and 9 bases at J, with 16 bases between the two ends. Authors' processing steps: Amplification of reference gene primers provided the estimated nucleated cell counts. Assay used: immunoSEQ multiplex PCR; TCRdb lists only in-frame clones, some missing. For V, J and clone size, that table is used; D and trimming come from the DNA. The sample carries about 300,000 clones, about nine tenths recorded once. The chain couples TRBV9 to TRBJ2-1; maybe TRBD2 (5 bases). Material for sequencing was PBMCs or T cells enriched from blood (not recorded which). This TCR came from a man under 40 who had recovered from COVID-19. The CDR3 DNA reads as TGTGCCAGCAGCGTAGGAGGGAGCCCCTACGGTGAGCAGTTCTTC. Translation: CASSVGGSPYGEQFF.